Below are 20 T cell receptor beta chains sequenced from a single sample in a study of spatial heterogeneity in lung cancer. Time point meaning: sample taken at primary tumor resection. Whole RNA, isolated from tumor, nontumor lung or frozen PBMC, was sequenced without prior sorting. TCRdb reprocessed the 5' RACE reads via MiXCR and lists one record per CDR3 protein. This sample yields more than 9,500 distinct CDR3 sequences, of which about 6% are seen a single time; under 13% belongs to the top ten. The material sequenced was normal lung tissue next to the tumor, taken at surgery. The receptors were sampled from a male donor with early-stage non-small cell lung cancer.

This clonotype was counted ten times or more. This beta chain is an off-target read within a library intended for alpha chains, so its frequency means little. The genes are TRBV5-4 and TRBJ2-2; D not resolved. V lost 1 base, J lost 4 bases, and 2 bases lay in between. Germline assignment: CDR1 SGHNT and CDR2 YYREEE (reference sequence). This CDR3 has 12 amino acids. Written as DNA, the CDR3 is TGTGCCAGCAGCTTGTTCACCGGGGAGCTGTTTTTT. This gives the protein CASSLFTGELFF.

In its sample, this clonotype ranks as large. The library was built for alpha chains, so this beta chain is an off-target read and its size means little. The gene calls are TRBV12-3 or TRBV12-4 and TRBJ1-4, with D possibly being TRBD1 (6 bases). V gave up 1 base and J gave up 5 bases, with 14 bases separating them. This CDR3 has 16 amino acids. CDR3 loop: CASSLDPGAANEKLFF. The CDR3 region has the DNA TGTGCCAGCAGTTTAGACCCAGGGGCGGCAAATGAAAAACTGTTTTTT.

On this clonotype itself: This beta chain is off target for a library built for alpha chains, so its abundance means little. V gene TRBV29-1 combines with J gene TRBJ2-7; D is unresolved. V was shortened by 5 bases and J by 2 bases, with 7 bases between the two germline ends. Germline V gene sequence: CDR1 SQVTM, CDR2 ANQGSEA. The CDR3 sequence is 11 residues long. Here the CDR3 DNA reads TGCAGCGTTTCATTGGCCTACGAGCAGTACTTC. Encoded protein: CSVSLAYEQYF.

This clonotype was recorded many times. The library was prepared for alpha chains; this beta chain is a stray read, so its frequency means little. V gene TRBV6-5 combines with J gene TRBJ1-6, with 9 bases identical to TRBD1. Per the germline V gene, CDR1 is MNHEY and CDR2 is SVGAGI. This CDR3 has 19 residues. Losses at the gene ends were 3 bases for V and 2 bases for J; bases not matched to a gene: 11. The CDR3 reads CASSYKGTGNSAYNSPLHF. The CDR3 coding sequence is TGTGCCAGCAGTTATAAGGGGACAGGGAATAGCGCCTATAATTCACCCCTCCACTTT.

This clonotype was observed at least ten times. Being off target in a library aimed at alpha chains, this beta chain has a size of little meaning. The chain has TRBV27 and TRBJ1-4, with 10 bases matching TRBD1. This CDR3 contains 13 residues. V was clipped by 6 bases and J by 8 bases; unmatched bases: 3. CDR1 MNHEY and CDR2 SMNVEV come from the germline V gene (reference sequence). In DNA form, the CDR3 reads TGTGCCAGCAGAGGGACAGGGGACGAAAAACTGTTTTTT. Protein: CASRGTGDEKLFF.

With respect to this clonotype: This beta chain is a stray read from a library made for alpha chains; its abundance is not meaningful. The CDR3 DNA reads as TGCAGTGCCTCGCCGGGACAGGGCTTCTATTCACCCCTCCACTTT. Translated, it gives CSASPGQGFYSPLHF. The chain has TRBV20-1 and TRBJ1-6, with TRBD1 matching 9 bases. Germline CDR1 and CDR2: DFQATT and SNEGSKA (reference sequence). This CDR3 has 15 amino acids. Losses at the gene ends were 6 bases for V and 8 bases for J; bases not matched to a gene: 11.

Worth noting for this clonotype: This beta chain turned up in a library designed for alpha chains; as an off-target read, its abundance says little. This chain joins TRBV6-6 and TRBJ2-2; unclear D gene. V was shortened by 4 bases and J by 5 bases, with 14 bases between the two germline ends. The V gene's germline CDR1 is MNHNY and CDR2 SVGAGI (reference sequence). This CDR3 spans 15 amino acids. The CDR3 is CASSWSPLGTGELFF. DNA of the CDR3: TGTGCCAGCAGTTGGAGCCCTCTAGGGACCGGGGAGCTGTTTTTT.

The table lists this clonotype with many counts. Found in a library prepared for alpha chains, this beta chain is an off-target read, and its abundance has little meaning. This CDR3 reads CSVPYRGRWETQYF. In DNA, the CDR3 is TGCAGCGTCCCCTACAGGGGGAGATGGGAGACCCAGTACTTC. The chain joins TRBV29-1 to TRBJ2-5; 8 positions agree with TRBD1. The CDR3 length is 14 residues. From germline, CDR1 is SQVTM and CDR2 ANQGSEA. The V and J ends lost 6 bases and 5 bases, in that order; junction bases with no gene match: 11. Looking up the rest from reference TRBV29-1 and TRBJ2-5 gives the full variable domain: SAVISQKPSRDICQRGTSLTIQCQVDSQVTMMFWYRQQPGQSLTLIATANQGSEATYESGFVIDKFPISRPNLTFSTLTVSNMSPEDSSIYLCSVPYRGRWETQYFGPGTRLLVL.

This clonotype is deemed medium-sized. Since it is a stray read in a library aimed at alpha chains, this beta chain has a size that is not meaningful. CDR3 coding DNA: TGTGCCAGCGGCCGACAGGGAGTGGATACGCAGTATTTT. Translating it yields CASGRQGVDTQYF. This chain joins TRBV6-5 and TRBJ2-3, with TRBD1 identical over 7 bases. Per germline, CDR1 MNHEY and CDR2 SVGAGI. J lost 6 bases, V lost 8 bases, and 8 bases had no gene match. This CDR3 is built from 13 residues.

This clonotype has just a few counts. This beta chain is an unintended read in a library built for alpha chains; its size means little. This sequence joins TRBV5-1 and TRBJ2-5, with 14 bases matching TRBD2. This CDR3 comprises 17 residues. Germline V lookup: CDR1 SGHRS, CDR2 YFSETQ. The V segment lost 4 bases and the J segment 4 bases; nucleotides outside the gene matches: 9. The CDR3 DNA is TGCGCCAGCAGCGCAGGACTAGCGGGAGGAGGGACAGAGACCCAGTACTTC. Its protein product is CASSAGLAGGGTETQYF.

This clonotype showed up many times. Being off target in a library aimed at alpha chains, this beta chain has a size of little meaning. This sequence joins TRBV5-1 and TRBJ2-1, with 7 bases lining up with TRBD1. The CDR3 runs to 17 residues. J gave up 2 bases and V 3 bases, and 11 bases lay outside the gene matches. CDR1 is SGHRS and CDR2 is YFSETQ in the germline V gene. The CDR3 is CASSSTEGDSTYNEQFF. The CDR3 region has the DNA TGCGCCAGCAGCTCCACCGAGGGGGACAGCACCTACAATGAGCAGTTCTTC.

This clonotype was recorded at least ten times. A library made for alpha chains picked up this beta chain off target, so its size means little. The chain uses TRBV4-3 and TRBJ1-2; no firm D call. Between the trimmed V and J ends, which lost 0 bases and 0 bases, there was a span of 20 bases. Germline lookup yields CDR1 LGHNA and CDR2 YSLEER. The CDR3 length is 19 residues. The CDR3 region is CASSQESAGPDLANYGYTF. As DNA, the CDR3 is TGCGCCAGCAGCCAAGAATCGGCAGGTCCCGATTTAGCTAACTATGGCTACACCTTC.

On this clonotype itself: The library was prepared for alpha chains; this beta chain is a stray read, so its frequency means little. This sequence joins TRBV7-2 and TRBJ2-5; unclear D gene. The CDR3 spans 13 residues. Trimming shortened V by 2 bases and J by 2 bases, and 6 bases separated the two germline ends. Germline lookup yields CDR1 SGHTA and CDR2 FQGNSA. DNA of the CDR3: TGTGCCAGCAGCTTATGGGGACAAGAGACCCAGTACTTC. Protein product: CASSLWGQETQYF.

This clonotype is categorized as medium-sized. This beta chain is off target for a library built for alpha chains, so its abundance means little. This chain joins TRBV30 and TRBJ1-4; D is possibly TRBD1 (6 bases). This CDR3 is 17 amino acids long. V was shortened by 3 bases and J by 8 bases, with 25 bases between the two germline ends. The germline V gene has CDR1 GTSNPN and CDR2 SVGIG (reference sequence). Here the CDR3 DNA reads TGTGCCTGGAGCGCCCCCCGGGACACCCAGAGAAGAGAAAAACTGTTTTTT. Its translation is CAWSAPRDTQRREKLFF.

This clonotype was detected many times. The library was prepared for alpha chains; this beta chain is a stray read, so its frequency means little. V is TRBV10-1 and J is TRBJ2-3; no firm D call. The CDR3 has 13 residues. Germline CDR1 WNHNN, CDR2 SYGVQD (reference sequence). V was trimmed by 2 bases and J by 4 bases, leaving 7 bases between them. The CDR3 reads CASSELMPDTQYF. The CDR3 nucleotides read TGCGCCAGCAGTGAGCTTATGCCAGATACGCAGTATTTT.

About this clonotype itself: Since the library was made to target alpha chains, this beta chain is a stray read and its abundance is not meaningful. This chain connects TRBV4-3 to TRBJ2-3; 9 positions match TRBD1. With V trimmed by 3 bases and J by 5 bases, 3 bases remained unmatched. CDR3 length: 14 amino acids. The germline CDR1 and CDR2 sequences are LGHNA and YSLEER. CDR3 sequence reads: CASSQRTGVDTQYF. The CDR3 DNA reads TGCGCCAGCAGCCAGCGGACAGGGGTAGATACGCAGTATTTT.

A note on this clonotype: The size of this beta chain means little, since it is a stray read in a library made for alpha chains. The V gene is TRBV20-1, the J gene TRBJ2-7; D is possibly TRBD2 (6 bases). This CDR3 has 16 residues. Germline lookup yields CDR1 DFQATT and CDR2 SNEGSKA (reference sequence). V was clipped by 0 bases and J by 3 bases, with 18 bases between them. CDR3 in amino acids: CSARDRALGGLYEQYF. The CDR3 DNA reads as TGCAGTGCTAGAGATAGAGCCTTAGGAGGGCTCTACGAGCAGTACTTC.

This clonotype was counted a few times. This beta chain slipped into a library made for alpha chains as a stray read, so its size is not meaningful. The V and J genes are TRBV5-1 and TRBJ2-5; 10 bases map to TRBD1. This CDR3 comprises 15 residues. Germline values: CDR1 SGHRS, CDR2 YFSETQ. Trimming removed 0 bases from V and 3 bases from J; junction bases left unmatched: 2. The CDR3 reads CASSLAGTGEETQYF. For the CDR3, the DNA is TGCGCCAGCAGCTTGGCCGGGACAGGGGAAGAGACCCAGTACTTC.

This clonotype counts as medium-sized (0.01 to 0.1%). Since it is a stray read in a library aimed at alpha chains, this beta chain has a size that is not meaningful. This chain connects TRBV6-6 to TRBJ1-2; TRBD1 is a possible D gene (5 bases). The CDR3 loop spans 16 amino acids. V was cut by 4 bases and J by 5 bases, with 20 bases left in between. The germline V gene has CDR1 MNHNY and CDR2 SVGAGI (reference sequence). The CDR3 nucleotides read TGTGCCAGCAGTTTTGGAGGTGGGGCGTTGAGTTATGGCTACACCTTC. Encoded protein: CASSFGGGALSYGYTF.

This clonotype was found many times. Since it is a stray read in a library aimed at alpha chains, this beta chain has a size that is not meaningful. The J gene is TRBJ2-7, the V gene TRBV20-1, with D maybe TRBD2 (5 bases). V dropped 0 bases and J dropped 4 bases, with 10 bases sitting between them. The length of the CDR3 is 13 residues. The V gene's germline CDR1 is DFQATT and CDR2 SNEGSKA (reference sequence). The CDR3 region is CSARDRGRYEQYF. The CDR3 DNA is TGCAGTGCTAGAGATCGGGGTCGGTACGAGCAGTACTTC.